What follows are 15 T cell receptor beta chains derived from one specimen sequenced in a study of control samples from healthy donors and cancer patients. The protocol was immunoSEQ multiplex PCR, while the TCRdb copy is restricted to in-frame clones and leaves out a portion. The top ten clones hold 9.5% to 15% of a sample with 55,000 to 65,000 clones, about 90% of them seen once. The sequenced sample consisted of PBMCs. All receptors come from a woman aged 55-70 years with lung cancer.

The rearrangement links TRBV5-1 to TRBJ1-1; D uncertain. The CDR3 totals 14 residues. V gave up 3 bases and J gave up 0 bases, with 9 bases separating them. The germline gives CDR1 SGHRS, CDR2 YFSETQ. The CDR3 DNA reads as TGCGCCAGCAGCTCGGACGGAGTGAACACTGAAGCTTTCTTT. This sequence encodes CASSSDGVNTEAFF.

This sequence joins TRBV19 and TRBJ1-1; D is perhaps TRBD1 (6 bases). Trimming stripped 6 bases from V and 0 bases from J, with 14 bases between. There are 15 residues in the CDR3. Germline-derived CDR1 and CDR2 are LNHDA and SQIVND (reference sequence). The CDR3 sequence is CASSRTDLMNTEAFF. As DNA, the CDR3 is TGTGCCAGTAGCCGGACAGACCTTATGAACACTGAAGCTTTCTTT.

V is TRBV5-6 and J is TRBJ1-2; D is unclear. The CDR3 loop spans 13 amino acids. Germline CDR1 reads SGHDT; CDR2 reads YYEEEE. The V gene lost 5 bases and the J gene lost 7 bases, with 15 bases spanning the gap. The chain's CDR3 is CASSTGSSFGYTF. In DNA, the CDR3 is TGTGCCAGCAGTACGGGGTCCTCCTTTGGCTACACCTTC.

The J gene is TRBJ2-5, the V gene TRBV2, with 7 bases aligning to TRBD1. CDR1 and CDR2 from the germline V gene are SNHLY and FYNNEI. V lost 9 bases and J lost 2; bases outside the gene matches: 12. The CDR3 covers 15 residues. Here the CDR3 reads CASTPGQNRQETQYF. The DNA of the CDR3 is TGTGCCAGTACTCCGGGACAGAATCGTCAAGAGACCCAGTACTTC.

This clone occurred once. The CDR3 coding sequence is TGTGCCAGCAGCCAAGGTCCGAAGGGACAGGTAACCTACGAGCAGTACTTC. This translates into CASSQGPKGQVTYEQYF. The chain uses TRBV3-1 (or the pseudogene TRBV3-2) and TRBJ2-7, with 8 bases lining up with TRBD1. After removal of 1 base from V and 2 bases from J, the junction contained 10 bases not matched to a gene. The CDR3 is 17 residues long. Germline V lookup: CDR1 LGHDT, CDR2 YNNKEL (reference sequence).

The chain joins TRBV3-1 (or the pseudogene TRBV3-2) to TRBJ2-1; D is perhaps TRBD2 (5 bases). This CDR3 comprises 12 residues. Germline CDR1 reads LGHDT; CDR2 reads YNNKEL (reference sequence). The V gene lost 1 base and the J gene lost 12 bases, with 10 bases spanning the gap. As DNA, the CDR3 is TGTGCCAGCAGCCAAGTACGGGCGGGGCAGTTCTTC. This sequence encodes CASSQVRAGQFF.

This chain joins TRBV7-2 and TRBJ2-7, with D perhaps matching TRBD2 (5 bases). V lost 5 bases to trimming and J lost 6 bases, with 26 bases between them. The CDR3 loop spans 17 amino acids. Germline-derived CDR1 and CDR2 are SGHTA and FQGNSA. The CDR3 bases are TGTGCCAGCAGCCCCGGAGGATCCAACAGAGGATTGGGCGAGCAGTACTTC. Translating it yields CASSPGGSNRGLGEQYF.

This chain links TRBV19 with TRBJ2-4; D might be TRBD1 (6 bases). CDR1 LNHDA and CDR2 SQIVND come from the germline V gene (reference sequence). Between the trimmed V and J ends, which lost 7 bases and 9 bases, there was a span of 19 bases. The CDR3 has 14 amino acids. DNA of the CDR3: TGTGCCAGTATGGCGTCGAGGACAGAAAGCATTCAGTACTTC. It specifies CASMASRTESIQYF.

The chain joins TRBV5-1 to TRBJ1-1; D is perhaps TRBD1 (6 bases). CDR3 length equals 13 residues. CDR1 is SGHRS, CDR2 YFSETQ, per germline. The V end was cut by 2 bases, the J end by 5 bases, with 10 bases between. CDR3 in DNA: TGCGCCAGCAGCTTCGGGGGCGAGACTGAAGCTTTCTTT. Amino acids: CASSFGGETEAFF.

The chain combines TRBV5-5 with TRBJ1-2; D uncertain. Trimming removed 5 bases from V and 2 bases from J, with 13 bases in between. The germline V gene encodes CDR1 SGHKS and CDR2 YYEKEE (reference sequence). The CDR3 consists of 14 residues. The CDR3, as DNA: TGTGCCAGCAGGGTGCAAGGGTCGAACTATGGCTACACCTTC. It codes for CASRVQGSNYGYTF.

This clone has just a few counts. The gene calls are TRBV2 and TRBJ2-7, with D perhaps being TRBD1 or TRBD2 (5 bases each). Deletions cut 8 bases from V and 0 bases from J, with 14 bases between. Germline CDR1 reads SNHLY; CDR2 reads FYNNEI. This CDR3 region has 14 residues. The CDR3 region has the DNA TGTGCCAGCTTGTACGGGGCCGTCTCCTACGAGCAGTACTTC. Amino acids: CASLYGAVSYEQYF.

The rearrangement uses TRBV3-1 (or the pseudogene TRBV3-2) and TRBJ1-1; 7 bases line up with TRBD1. This CDR3 is built from 13 residues. Germline assignment: CDR1 LGHDT and CDR2 YNNKEL (reference sequence). With 5 bases clipped from V and 4 bases from J, the junction kept 4 bases outside the gene matches. CDR3 protein: CASSDRVGTEAFF. CDR3 DNA sequence: TGTGCCAGCAGCGACAGGGTGGGCACTGAAGCTTTCTTT.

V is TRBV6-5 and J is TRBJ2-7; TRBD1 matches 7 bases. There are 16 residues in the CDR3. Germline lookup yields CDR1 MNHEY and CDR2 SVGAGI. After removal of 6 bases from V and 0 bases from J, the junction contained 11 bases not matched to a gene. The CDR3 protein is CASSYRGSSSSYEQYF. CDR3 nucleotide sequence: TGTGCCAGCAGCTACAGGGGCAGTAGTAGCTCCTACGAGCAGTACTTC.

For this clone: The same CDR3 can be traced to other DNA sequences in this sample. V and J are TRBV10-1 and TRBJ1-1, with D maybe TRBD1 (5 bases). CDR1 is WNHNN, CDR2 SYGVQD, per germline (reference sequence). Between the trimmed V and J ends, which lost 5 bases and 4 bases, there was a span of 11 bases. The CDR3 has 13 amino acids. The CDR3 nucleotides are TGCGCCAGCAGTCAGGGACTTGGCACTGAAGCTTTCTTT. Its translation is CASSQGLGTEAFF.

This clone has just one count. The V and J genes are TRBV3-1 (or the pseudogene TRBV3-2) and TRBJ2-1, with 13 bases that match TRBD2. V trimming: 1 base; J trimming: 2 bases; junction bases outside the gene matches: 5. The CDR3 extends over 18 amino acids. From germline, CDR1 is LGHDT and CDR2 YNNKEL (reference sequence). The DNA of the CDR3 is TGTGCCAGCAGCCAAGTAAGACTAGCGGGGGGTGCCTACAATGAGCAGTTCTTC. Translation: CASSQVRLAGGAYNEQFF.